The 31 T cell receptor beta chains reported below all come from one sample, sequenced in a study of blood T cells in healthy people across ages. Then a second PCR, running roughly 7 to 11 cycles, was carried out with a sample-barcoded 5' primer and a J-beta primer mix. TCRdb called the 5' RACE reads again in MiXCR, with one record for every CDR3 protein. The sample holds about 840,000 distinct CDR3 sequences, about 28% seen once. The same sample was also used in a study of T cells of mothers and their children.

Material for sequencing was blood. These receptors originate from a woman in her forties in good health.

V usage is TRBV20-1 and J usage is TRBJ2-7; 10 bases are shared with TRBD1. V was pared by 5 bases and J by 5 bases, with 0 bases of the junction left unmatched. Per germline, CDR1 DFQATT and CDR2 SNEGSKA (reference sequence). The CDR3 covers 11 residues. In nucleotides, the CDR3 is TGCAGTGCTGGGACAGGGGACGAGCAGTACTTC. Protein sequence: CSAGTGDEQYF.

As for this clonotype: The junction departs from the called germline gene at one end, perhaps through a read error. The chain joins TRBV12-3 or TRBV12-4 to TRBJ1-5; no clear D gene. This CDR3 region has 15 residues. For the CDR3, the DNA is TGTGCTAGCAGTTACTTAAACGCCCAGAATCAGCCCCAGCATTTT. Amino acids: CASSYLNAQNQPQHF.

Comments on this clonotype: Possible read error: a much larger clone is one base away. The conserved final phenylalanine or tryptophan is absent from the CDR3, which likely points to a read error. The gene calls are TRBV7-2 and TRBJ2-4; D unresolved. The last part of the DNA fits TRBJ2-5 better; the J call may be wrong. The germline CDR1 and CDR2 sequences are SGHTA and FQGNSA. The CDR3 sequence is 12 residues long. CDR3 in DNA: TGTGCCAGCAGCTTAAGGCAAGAGACCCAGTACTCC. This encodes CASSLRQETQYS.

The chain uses TRBV12-3 or TRBV12-4 and TRBJ1-1; D gene unclear. This CDR3 contains 15 residues. V gave up 2 bases and J gave up 1 base, with 11 bases separating them. DNA of the CDR3: TGTGCCAGCAGTTTACAGAGCGGACCGAACACTGAAGCTTTCTTT. This sequence encodes CASSLQSGPNTEAFF.

This clonotype has a count of ten or more. This chain joins TRBV24-1 and TRBJ1-2; weak D call: TRBD1 (6 bases). Germline V CDR1 and CDR2: KGHDR, SFDVKD. The CDR3 length is 14 residues. V was pared by 1 base and J by 8 bases, with 13 bases between. The CDR3 here is CATSDFRGTGGYTF. The CDR3 DNA is TGTGCCACCAGTGATTTTAGGGGGACGGGAGGCTACACCTTC.

This clonotype was seen ten or more times. V and J are TRBV29-1 and TRBJ1-1; no definite D call. V lost 3 bases and J lost 4, with 9 bases in between. Germline CDR1 and CDR2: SQVTM and ANQGSEA. This CDR3 has 12 amino acids. The CDR3 DNA sequence: TGCAGCGTTGATGGGGATCTCACTGAAGCTTTCTTT. Translating gives CSVDGDLTEAFF.

This rearrangement joins TRBV7-2 to TRBJ1-1, with D perhaps matching TRBD1 (6 bases). Germline V gene lookup returns CDR1 SGHTA and CDR2 FQGNSA. This CDR3 comprises 15 residues. Trimming took 8 bases from V and 4 from J, leaving 20 bases between them. The CDR3 region is CASATQPGAGTEAFF. The DNA of the CDR3 is TGTGCCAGCGCTACCCAGCCGGGGGCAGGCACTGAAGCTTTCTTT.

This clonotype was detected a few times. The CDR3 region is CASSPRLALGWNEQFF. The CDR3 DNA is TGTGCCAGCAGTCCCCGGTTGGCGCTAGGATGGAATGAGCAGTTCTTC. The J gene is TRBJ2-1, the V gene TRBV12-3 or TRBV12-4, with D unresolved. The CDR3 is 16 residues long. Trimming stripped 5 bases from V and 7 bases from J, with 21 bases between.

This clonotype was counted ten times or more. The chain recombines TRBV29-1 with TRBJ2-5, with D tentatively TRBD2 (7 bases). Trimming removed 4 bases at V and 1 base at J, with 19 bases between. The CDR3 runs to 16 residues. Germline-derived CDR1 and CDR2 are SQVTM and ANQGSEA. The CDR3 loop is CSVGGVGGGRQETQYF. For the CDR3, the DNA is TGCAGCGTTGGGGGGGTTGGCGGGGGCCGCCAAGAGACCCAGTACTTC.

This clonotype turned up a few times. The chain joins TRBV4-2 to TRBJ2-3; the D gene could be TRBD1 or TRBD2 (6 bases each). V lost 1 base and J 4 bases, leaving 12 bases between the germline ends. Germline values: CDR1 LGHNA, CDR2 YNFKEQ. This CDR3 has 15 amino acids. CDR3 DNA sequence: TGTGCCAGCAGCCAAGCGGGGGCAGGGGCAGATACGCAGTATTTT. Protein product: CASSQAGAGADTQYF.

The chain recombines TRBV6-1 with TRBJ2-7, with 8 bases identical to TRBD2. The J call may be mistaken, given a closer DNA end match to TRBJ2-5. This CDR3 has 15 amino acids. Per the germline V gene, CDR1 is MNHNS and CDR2 is SASEGT. The CDR3 bases are TGTGCCAGCAGCGCAGGAGCGGGGGTGGGAGAGACCCAGTACTTC. It is translated as CASSAGAGVGETQYF.

The chain links TRBV14 to TRBJ2-7, with D tentatively TRBD1 (5 bases). V gave up 4 bases and J gave up 5 bases, with 12 bases separating them. The CDR3 extends over 13 amino acids. The V gene's germline CDR1 is SGHDN and CDR2 FVKESK. The CDR3 sequence is CASSPLGADEQYF. CDR3 nucleotide sequence: TGTGCCAGCAGCCCATTAGGGGCAGACGAGCAGTACTTC. Full variable domain (rest looked up from reference TRBV14 and TRBJ2-7): EAGVTQFPSHSVIEKGQTVTLRCDPISGHDNLYWYRRVMGKEIKFLLHFVKESKQDESGMPNNRFLAERTGGTYSTLKVQPAELEDSGVYFCASSPLGADEQYFGPGTRLTVT.

This clonotype has more than one count but fewer than ten. A much larger clone differs from this one at a single base, so this may be a read error. The chain is built from TRBV24-1 and TRBJ2-1; 8 bases map to TRBD2. The J call is uncertain, as TRBJ2-7 better fits the DNA end. Germline CDR1 reads KGHDR; CDR2 reads SFDVKD. CDR3 length: 16 residues. In DNA, the CDR3 is TGTGCCACCAGTGACCGGCGGGGGGCCTCCTACAATGAGCAGTACTTC. Translated, it gives CATSDRRGASYNEQYF.

This clonotype was detected many times. V and J are TRBV4-2 and TRBJ2-7; D is tentatively TRBD1 or TRBD2 (5 bases each). Trimming stripped 0 bases from V and 0 bases from J, with 12 bases between. Germline CDR1 reads LGHNA; CDR2 reads YNFKEQ. The length of the CDR3 is 16 residues. The CDR3 loop is CASSQDPGTPSYEQYF. As DNA, the CDR3 is TGTGCCAGCAGCCAAGATCCCGGGACCCCCTCCTACGAGCAGTACTTC.

The chain couples TRBV12-3 or TRBV12-4 to TRBJ1-2; D gene unclear. The CDR3 covers 15 residues. Trimming shortened V by 2 bases and J by 4 bases, and 14 bases separated the two germline ends. Here the CDR3 DNA reads TGTGCCAGCAGTTTAAGACCCGCGGATTCCTATGGCTACACCTTC. Amino acids: CASSLRPADSYGYTF.

Concerning this clonotype itself: An end of the junction differs from the germline gene, which may be a read error. This chain connects TRBV7-2 to TRBJ2-7; perhaps TRBD1 as D (6 bases). Germline lookup yields CDR1 SGHTA and CDR2 FQGNSA. The CDR3 consists of 13 residues. Here the CDR3 DNA reads TGTGTCAGCAGTTCGGACAGTCACTACGAGCAGTACTTC. Amino acid sequence: CVSSSDSHYEQYF. Drawing the rest from reference TRBV7-2 and TRBJ2-7, the complete variable domain is GAGVSQSPSNKVTEKGKDVELRCDPISGHTALYWYRQSLGQGLEFLIYFQGNSAPDKSGLPSDRFSAERTGGSVSTLTIQRTQQEDSAVYLCVSSSDSHYEQYFGPGTRLTVT.

This chain links TRBV7-2 with TRBJ1-2, with D tentatively TRBD1 (5 bases). The V end was cut by 0 bases, the J end by 5 bases, with 13 bases between. CDR3 size: 15 residues. Germline loops: CDR1 SGHTA, CDR2 FQGNSA. In DNA, the CDR3 is TGTGCCAGCAGCTTAGCGCCCGTTGGGGGTTATGGCTACACCTTC. Residues: CASSLAPVGGYGYTF.

This clonotype came up once. This may be a read error: a much more frequent sequence differs by one nucleotide. The gene calls are TRBV7-2 and TRBJ1-2; no clear D gene. V lost 5 bases, J lost 8 bases, and 12 bases lay in between. Looked up from germline, CDR1 is SGHTA and CDR2 is FQGNSA. The CDR3 runs 12 residues. The DNA of the CDR3 is TGTGCCAGCAGCGCACGTGCGCGAGGCTACACCTTC. This codes for CASSARARGYTF.

V is TRBV4-1 and J is TRBJ2-7, with a weak D call TRBD2 (7 bases). The CDR3 is 16 amino acids. Per the germline V gene, CDR1 is MGHRA and CDR2 is YSYEKL. V dropped 0 bases and J dropped 2 bases, with 14 bases sitting between them. This chain's CDR3 is CASSQERGGPPYEQYF. The CDR3 nucleotides read TGCGCCAGCAGCCAAGAGAGGGGGGGCCCCCCCTACGAGCAGTACTTC.

In its sample, this clonotype was seen a few times. V is TRBV7-2 and J is TRBJ2-7; D perhaps matches TRBD1 (6 bases). This CDR3 contains 14 residues. CDR1 is SGHTA, CDR2 FQGNSA, per germline. With 7 bases removed from V and 1 base from J, the gap between germline ends came to 14 bases. The CDR3 coding sequence is TGTGCCAGCATGCCCGGGACACTTTCCTACGAGCAGTACTTC. This gives the protein CASMPGTLSYEQYF.

This clonotype was seen repeatedly, ten times or more. The chain combines TRBV4-2 with TRBJ2-5; 7 bases align to TRBD1. The germline gives CDR1 LGHNA, CDR2 YNFKEQ. After removal of 5 bases from V and 4 bases from J, the junction contained 10 bases not matched to a gene. CDR3 size: 15 residues. CDR3 protein: CASSSGTAFSETQYF. Here the CDR3 DNA reads TGTGCCAGCAGCTCCGGGACAGCTTTCTCAGAGACCCAGTACTTC.

Worth noting for this clonotype: A much bigger clone sits one base away, suggesting this may be a read error. This CDR3 reads CSADPDSQETQYF. DNA for the CDR3: TGCAGTGCTGACCCCGACTCCCAAGAGACCCAGTACTTC. The chain couples TRBV20-1 to TRBJ2-5; D not certain. Between the trimmed V and J ends, which lost 5 bases and 1 base, there was a span of 11 bases. Germline V gene lookup returns CDR1 DFQATT and CDR2 SNEGSKA (reference sequence). There are 13 residues in the CDR3.

The gene calls are TRBV5-1 and TRBJ2-5, with D tentatively TRBD2 (6 bases). The CDR3 extends over 16 amino acids. Germline values: CDR1 SGHRS, CDR2 YFSETQ. V lost 7 bases and J lost 4, with 23 bases in between. The CDR3 loop reads CASGAPGSGDLETQYF. For the CDR3, the DNA is TGCGCCAGCGGAGCCCCTGGGTCGGGGGATTTAGAGACCCAGTACTTC.

The CDR3 DNA reads as TGTGCCAGCAGTTCTATGACAGGGCGCTATGGCTACACCTTC. As protein: CASSSMTGRYGYTF. The chain carries TRBV27 and TRBJ1-2, with 7 positions matching TRBD1. The V segment lost 4 bases and the J segment 4 bases; nucleotides outside the gene matches: 6. Germline values: CDR1 MNHEY, CDR2 SMNVEV (reference sequence). This CDR3 has 14 amino acids.

The sample holds a few counts of this clonotype. This sequence joins TRBV6-2 or TRBV6-3 and TRBJ1-2; D remains ambiguous. Trimming cost V 0 bases and J 4 bases, with 15 bases left between them. The CDR3 runs 16 residues. Germline values: CDR1 MNHEY, CDR2 SVGEGT. The CDR3 sequence is CASSYSKYGAAYGYTF. The CDR3 region has the DNA TGTGCCAGCAGTTACTCGAAGTATGGAGCTGCCTATGGCTACACCTTC.

This clonotype was picked up many times. The chain carries TRBV12-3 or TRBV12-4 and TRBJ2-7, with TRBD2 matching 10 bases. V lost 1 base, J lost 3 bases, and 3 bases stayed unmatched. The CDR3 is 15 residues long. The CDR3 bases are TGTGCCAGCAGTTTAGGACTAGCGGGCGACTACGAGCAGTACTTC. Protein sequence: CASSLGLAGDYEQYF.

The chain joins TRBV12-3 or TRBV12-4 to TRBJ2-3; perhaps TRBD2 as D (7 bases). This CDR3 has 14 residues. V lost 6 bases and J lost 5, with 15 bases in between. In nucleotides, the CDR3 is TGTGCCAGCAGGTTGGGGGGGCACGGAGATACGCAGTATTTT. This gives the protein CASRLGGHGDTQYF.

Only a few counts were recorded for this clonotype. At one boundary the junction diverges from the germline segment, which might be a read error. The V gene is TRBV6-1, the J gene TRBJ2-5; 8 bases agree with TRBD1. Germline values: CDR1 MNHNS, CDR2 SASEGT. There are 12 residues in the CDR3. In DNA form, the CDR3 reads TGTGCCAGCATCAGGGGGCGAGAGACCCTGTACTTC. It yields the protein CASIRGRETLYF.

The chain has TRBV28 and TRBJ2-5; D is possibly TRBD2 (6 bases). In germline, CDR1 is MDHEN, CDR2 SYDVKM. Trimming shortened V by 4 bases and J by 3 bases, and 21 bases separated the two germline ends. This CDR3 has 17 amino acids. CDR3 in DNA: TGTGCCAGCAGTTCTGATTCTCACCGGGACTGGAAAGAGACCCAGTACTTC. Protein sequence: CASSSDSHRDWKETQYF. Combining the CDR3 with reference TRBV28 and TRBJ2-5 gives the whole variable domain DVKVTQSSRYLVKRTGEKVFLECVQDMDHENMFWYRQDPGLGLRLIYFSYDVKMKEKGDIPEGYSVSREKKERFSLILESASTNQTSMYLCASSSDSHRDWKETQYFGPGTRLLVL.

This clonotype has a count of ten or more. This chain uses TRBV29-1 with TRBJ1-4; D gene unclear. V dropped 0 bases and J dropped 8 bases, with 13 bases sitting between them. Germline V gene data show CDR1 as SQVTM and CDR2 as ANQGSEA. The CDR3 spans 14 residues. CDR3 DNA: TGCAGCGTTGAAGACCGAGTGGACGGAGAAAAACTGTTTTTT. Its translation: CSVEDRVDGEKLFF.

The chain is built from TRBV7-2 and TRBJ2-1; a possible D gene is TRBD2 (6 bases). This CDR3 spans 15 amino acids. The germline V gene encodes CDR1 SGHTA and CDR2 FQGNSA. Deletions cut 1 base from V and 7 bases from J, with 14 bases between. The CDR3 region is CASSLGGAVENEQFF. The CDR3 bases are TGTGCCAGCAGCTTAGGCGGGGCAGTTGAAAATGAGCAGTTCTTC.